This T cell receptor beta chain emerged from a study of T cells after yellow fever vaccination. About the study: In the case of low-cell-number fractions, SMART-Seq v4 Ultra Low Input was used for preparation. Study outcomes and limitations: The secondary response showed a weaker magnitude and a faster peak, day 5 versus 15. Few clonotypes appeared in both CD4 and CD8 compartments. Post-booster repertoires again held most primary-vaccination clones (around 95% CD4, roughly 88% CD8).

V trimming: 0 bases; J trimming: 2 bases; junction bases outside the gene matches: 10. The CDR3 spans 16 residues. Germline CDR1 and CDR2: DFQATT and SNEGSKA (reference sequence). This clonotype was seen only a few times. What it binds is not known. TCRdb reprocessed the 5' RACE reads with MiXCR, giving one entry per CDR3 protein. The data show about 550,000 distinct CDR3 sequences, 15% to 20% seen once. This specimen consisted of PBMCs, obtained 15 days after the yellow fever booster vaccination. The TCR originated in a man aged 30 to 45 who received the YFV17D yellow fever vaccine. This sequence joins TRBV20-1 and TRBJ2-7; TRBD1 aligns across 7 bases. CDR3 in DNA: TGCAGTGCTAGAGACCTCAGACAGGGAACTCCCTACGAGCAGTACTTC. Translated, it gives CSARDLRQGTPYEQYF.